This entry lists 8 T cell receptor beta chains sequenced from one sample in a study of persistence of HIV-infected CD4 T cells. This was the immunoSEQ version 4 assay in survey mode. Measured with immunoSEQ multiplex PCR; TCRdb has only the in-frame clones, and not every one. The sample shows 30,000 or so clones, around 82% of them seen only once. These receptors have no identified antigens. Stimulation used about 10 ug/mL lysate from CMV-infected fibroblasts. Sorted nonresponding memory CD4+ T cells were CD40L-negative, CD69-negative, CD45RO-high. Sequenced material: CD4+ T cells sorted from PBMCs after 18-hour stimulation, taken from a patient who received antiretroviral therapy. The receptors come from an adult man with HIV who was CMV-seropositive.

The CDR3 sequence: CASSPGLGPLQTQYF. The CDR3 DNA is TGTGCCAGCAGCCCTGGTCTAGGGCCACTACAGACCCAGTACTTC. The chain combines TRBV7-2 with TRBJ2-5; no firm D call. The CDR3 runs to 15 residues. Per the germline V gene, CDR1 is SGHTA and CDR2 is FQGNSA. The germline V and J ends were trimmed by 5 bases and 6 bases, with 19 bases remaining between them.

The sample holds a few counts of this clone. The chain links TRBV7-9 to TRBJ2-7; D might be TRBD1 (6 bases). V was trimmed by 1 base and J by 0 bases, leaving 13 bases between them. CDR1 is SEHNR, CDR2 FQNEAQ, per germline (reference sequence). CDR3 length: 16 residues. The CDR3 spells CASSLEMTGSSYEQYF. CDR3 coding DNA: TGTGCCAGCAGCTTAGAAATGACAGGCAGCTCCTACGAGCAGTACTTC.

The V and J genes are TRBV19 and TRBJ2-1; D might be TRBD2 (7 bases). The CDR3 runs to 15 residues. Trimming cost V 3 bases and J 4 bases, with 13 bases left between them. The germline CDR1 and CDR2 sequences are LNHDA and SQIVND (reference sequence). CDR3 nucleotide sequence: TGTGCCAGTAGTATGGGGGGGGCCTTTTACAATGAGCAGTTCTTC. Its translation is CASSMGGAFYNEQFF.

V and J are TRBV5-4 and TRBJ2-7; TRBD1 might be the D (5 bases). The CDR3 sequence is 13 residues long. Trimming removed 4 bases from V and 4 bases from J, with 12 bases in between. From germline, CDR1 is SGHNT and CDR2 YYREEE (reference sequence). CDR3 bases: TGTGCCAGCAGCATATACGACAGTTACGAGCAGTACTTC. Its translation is CASSIYDSYEQYF.

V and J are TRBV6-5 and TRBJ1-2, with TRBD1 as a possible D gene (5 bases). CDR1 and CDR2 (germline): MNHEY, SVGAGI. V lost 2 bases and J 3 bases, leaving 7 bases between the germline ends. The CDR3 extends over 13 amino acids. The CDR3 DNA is TGTGCCAGCAGTTACAGGGGTTACTATGGCTACACCTTC. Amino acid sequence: CASSYRGYYGYTF.

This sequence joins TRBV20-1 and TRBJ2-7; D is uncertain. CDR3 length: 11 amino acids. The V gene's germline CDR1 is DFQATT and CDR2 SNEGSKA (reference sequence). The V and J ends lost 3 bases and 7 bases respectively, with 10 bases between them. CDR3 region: CSASSPGEQYF. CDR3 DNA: TGCAGTGCTAGTTCCCCCGGAGAGCAGTACTTC.

Here the CDR3 DNA reads TGTGCCAGCTCACCGAGCACCGGGGAGCTGTTTTTT. Translated: CASSPSTGELFF. V is TRBV18 and J is TRBJ2-2; D remains ambiguous. The CDR3 is made up of 12 amino acids. V was pared by 3 bases and J by 4 bases, with 3 bases between. Germline V CDR1 and CDR2: KGHSH, LQKENI.

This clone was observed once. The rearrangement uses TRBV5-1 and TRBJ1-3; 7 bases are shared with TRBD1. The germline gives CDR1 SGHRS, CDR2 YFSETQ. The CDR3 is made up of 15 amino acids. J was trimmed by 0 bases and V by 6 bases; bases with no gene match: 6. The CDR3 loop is CASKWDRSSGNTIYF. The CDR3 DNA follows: TGCGCCAGCAAATGGGACAGATCCTCTGGAAACACCATATATTTT.